The T cell receptor beta chain described here comes from a study of T cell changes during pregnancy in multiple sclerosis. Sequencing was performed with immunoSEQ multiplex PCR; in TCRdb, only in-frame clones are kept and a portion is missing. The sample holds 70,000 to 85,000 clones, 92% seen once. This CDR3 region has 18 residues. Germline values: CDR1 MGHRA, CDR2 YSYEKL. Trimming removed 0 bases at V and 0 bases at J, with 17 bases between. This chain joins TRBV4-1 and TRBJ1-2; D is perhaps TRBD1 (5 bases). The TCR sequence derives from a female donor with multiple sclerosis, enrolled in a pregnancy study. The sample in question was peripheral blood, obtained before pregnancy. CDR3 protein: CASSQDGTWGQTNYGYTF. The DNA of the CDR3 is TGCGCCAGCAGCCAAGATGGAACTTGGGGCCAGACTAACTATGGCTACACCTTC.